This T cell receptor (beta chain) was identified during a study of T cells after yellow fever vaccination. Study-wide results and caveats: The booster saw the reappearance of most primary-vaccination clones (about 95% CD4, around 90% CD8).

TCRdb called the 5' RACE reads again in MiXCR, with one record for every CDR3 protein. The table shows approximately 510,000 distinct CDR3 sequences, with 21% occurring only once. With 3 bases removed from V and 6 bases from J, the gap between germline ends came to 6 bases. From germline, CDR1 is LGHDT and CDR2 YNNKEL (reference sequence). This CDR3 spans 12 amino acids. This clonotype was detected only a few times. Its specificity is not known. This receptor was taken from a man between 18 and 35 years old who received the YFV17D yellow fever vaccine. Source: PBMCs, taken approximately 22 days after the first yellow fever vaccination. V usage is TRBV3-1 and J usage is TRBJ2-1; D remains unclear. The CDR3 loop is CASSHRFNEQFF. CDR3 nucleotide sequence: TGTGCCAGCAGCCACAGGTTCAATGAGCAGTTCTTC.